The 12 T cell receptor beta chains below all came from one sample that was sequenced in a study of blood T cell repertoires in COVID-19. The repertoire was sequenced with immunoSEQ multiplex PCR; TCRdb's copy has only in-frame clones and lacks some. The table records about 80,000 clones, about 87% of them present only once. Input material: peripheral blood. Source of these receptors: an elderly woman with acute or convalescent COVID-19.

The chain joins TRBV30 to TRBJ2-7; 15 bases are a match to TRBD2. J lost 4 bases, V lost 3 bases, and 16 bases had no gene match. This CDR3 is 19 amino acids long. CDR1 and CDR2 from the germline V gene are GTSNPN and SVGIG (reference sequence). CDR3 nucleotide sequence: TGTGCCTGGAGACCTCAGGGACTAGCGGGAGGACTTAGATCTTACGAGCAGTACTTC. Translating it yields CAWRPQGLAGGLRSYEQYF.

The chain is built from TRBV4-2 and TRBJ2-7; D is perhaps TRBD2 (5 bases). Germline CDR1 and CDR2: LGHNA and YNFKEQ. The length of the CDR3 is 14 residues. V was cut by 6 bases and J by 0 bases, with 12 bases left in between. The CDR3 sequence: CASSLRDSSYEQYF. DNA for the CDR3: TGTGCCAGCAGTCTACGGGATAGCTCCTACGAGCAGTACTTC.

The chain is built from TRBV2 and TRBJ2-5; the match to TRBD1 covers 9 bases. J lost 2 bases, V lost 7 bases, and 2 bases had no gene match. The CDR3 consists of 13 residues. Germline lookup yields CDR1 SNHLY and CDR2 FYNNEI. The CDR3 sequence: CASNRGRQETQYF. The CDR3 bases are TGTGCCAGCAACAGGGGGCGACAAGAGACCCAGTACTTC.

This chain links TRBV19 with TRBJ1-5, with 8 positions matching TRBD1. In germline, CDR1 is LNHDA, CDR2 SQIVND (reference sequence). Losses at the gene ends were 7 bases for V and 4 bases for J; bases not matched to a gene: 6. The CDR3 sequence is 14 residues long. The CDR3, as DNA: TGTGCCAGTAACCCTCAGGGGGCTAATCAGCCCCAGCATTTT. Encoded protein: CASNPQGANQPQHF.

This chain links TRBV5-6 with TRBJ1-5; TRBD1 matches 7 bases. V shed 0 bases and J 3 bases; nucleotides not matched to a gene: 3. This CDR3 spans 15 amino acids. Germline-derived CDR1 and CDR2 are SGHDT and YYEEEE. The DNA of the CDR3 is TGTGCCAGCAGCTTGGGACAGGGATTCAATCAGCCCCAGCATTTT. This codes for CASSLGQGFNQPQHF.

The V call is TRBV15, the J call TRBJ2-7; 9 bases agree with TRBD1. The CDR3 extends over 15 amino acids. V gave up 1 base and J gave up 7 bases; unmatched junction bases: 8. Germline-derived CDR1 and CDR2 are LNHNV and YYDKDF (reference sequence). The CDR3 DNA sequence: TGTGCCACCAGCAGAGGGACAGGGGATTCTGGGGAGCAGTACTTC. It translates to CATSRGTGDSGEQYF.

The chain carries TRBV7-3 and TRBJ2-3; TRBD2 agrees at 11 bases. The CDR3 has 15 residues. V shed 5 bases, J shed 1 base, and the junction held 2 bases outside the gene matches. From germline, CDR1 is SGHTA and CDR2 FQGTGA. CDR3 bases: TGTGCCAGCAGCCAGACTAGCGGGGGCACAGATACGCAGTATTTT. Amino acids: CASSQTSGGTDTQYF.

This clone occurred a few times. V usage is TRBV4-2 and J usage is TRBJ2-7; the D gene is possibly TRBD1 (6 bases). Germline V lookup: CDR1 LGHNA, CDR2 YNFKEQ. V was trimmed by 0 bases and J by 0 bases, leaving 9 bases between them. The CDR3 sequence is 15 residues long. This CDR3 reads CASSQDRTASYEQYF. The CDR3 DNA reads as TGTGCCAGCAGCCAAGATAGGACAGCCTCCTACGAGCAGTACTTC.

The chain carries TRBV16 and TRBJ1-1; tentatively, D is TRBD1 (6 bases). Germline CDR1 is KGHSY and CDR2 is FQNENV. The CDR3 is 14 residues long. V was pared by 4 bases and J by 0 bases, with 9 bases between. This chain's CDR3 is CASSRGQLNTEAFF. In nucleotides, the CDR3 is TGTGCCAGCAGCCGCGGACAGTTGAACACTGAAGCTTTCTTT.

The V gene is TRBV7-9, the J gene TRBJ1-2, with TRBD1 identical over 10 bases. This CDR3 has 16 residues. V shed 5 bases and J 8 bases; nucleotides not matched to a gene: 14. Germline CDR1 is SEHNR and CDR2 is FQNEAQ (reference sequence). The DNA of the CDR3 is TGTGCCAGCAGCCTGAACCGGGACAGGGGTGTGTTAGGCTACACCTTC. This gives the protein CASSLNRDRGVLGYTF. Full variable domain (rest looked up from reference TRBV7-9 and TRBJ1-2): DTGVSQNPRHKITKRGQNVTFRCDPISEHNRLYWYRQTLGQGPEFLTYFQNEAQLEKSRLLSDRFSAERPKGSFSTLEIQRTEQGDSAMYLCASSLNRDRGVLGYTFGSGTRLTVV.

The chain combines TRBV25-1 with TRBJ2-3; 7 bases align to TRBD1. This CDR3 contains 15 residues. V lost 3 bases to trimming and J lost 6 bases; unmatched junction nucleotides: 9. The germline CDR1 and CDR2 sequences are MGHDK and SYGVNS. The DNA for the CDR3 is TGTGCCAGCAGTGAGGTGGACAGGAGGTCGGATACGCAGTATTTT. As protein: CASSEVDRRSDTQYF.

The chain uses TRBV2 and TRBJ2-1; 8 bases are shared with TRBD2. Trimming at V came to 0 bases and at J to 7 bases, leaving 8 bases not matched to a gene. The CDR3 extends over 16 amino acids. Germline lookup yields CDR1 SNHLY and CDR2 FYNNEI. DNA of the CDR3: TGTGCCAGCAGTGAAGCGGGAAGCGGGGGTGGGAATGAGCAGTTCTTC. Its translation: CASSEAGSGGGNEQFF.